This TCR beta chain is from a study of blood T cells in healthy people across ages. In its sample, this clonotype was seen a few times. For the second PCR, which ran for roughly 7 to 11 cycles, a sample-barcoded 5' primer and a J-beta primer mix were used. TCRdb independently ran MiXCR on the 5' RACE reads; one entry per CDR3 protein. Of about 720,000 distinct CDR3 sequences listed, 20% to 30% are singletons. These data also formed part of another study, on T cells of mothers and their children.

This clonotype was sampled from a boy aged 5-17 years in good health. Source material: blood.

CDR3 region: CASSTRANEQFF. CDR3 nucleotides: TGTGCCAGCAGCACGCGTGCCAATGAGCAGTTCTTC. This chain links TRBV14 with TRBJ2-1; unclear D gene. CDR1 and CDR2 (germline): SGHDN, FVKESK. V was pared by 5 bases and J by 6 bases, with 8 bases between. This CDR3 contains 12 residues.